The clone carrying this T cell receptor beta chain was picked up a small number of times. Antigen specificity is unknown. The Oncomine TCR Beta short-read assay sequenced DNA from cultured CD4+ T cells. Once CD4+ T cells had been cultured, genomic DNA was extracted from them. TCRdb ran MiXCR on the PCR reads and lists one entry per CDR3 protein. The sample records 20,000 to 25,000 distinct CDR3 sequences, roughly 70% being singletons. Trimming took off 1 base at V and 4 bases at J, with 10 bases between the two ends. This CDR3 is 14 amino acids long. The data are from a study of vaccination and CD4 T cells after COVID-19. The overall study: Ranging from 14 to 241, the interval between dose two and post-vaccine sampling had a median of 72 days.

Treatment described: roughly 10-day PBMC culture with coronavirus spike peptide pools or control peptides (ViraFEST assay). The J gene is TRBJ1-2, the V gene TRBV12-3 or TRBV12-4; D not certain. The sequenced sample was CD4+ T cells from blood, cultured in vitro. This receptor was identified in a human donor who had recovered from COVID-19. For the CDR3, the DNA is TGTGCCAGCAGTTTAGGGCTCCTCGTCTATGGCTACACCTTC. Amino acid sequence: CASSLGLLVYGYTF.